Listed here are 9 T cell receptor beta chains from one sample, sequenced in a study of molecular identifiers for immune sequencing clone quantification. TCRdb ran MiXCR on the PCR reads and lists one entry per CDR3 protein. The table has roughly 320,000 distinct CDR3 sequences, 24% seen once. Sequencing was performed on naive CD8+ T cells from blood, with Jurkat cell RNA spiked in. As to subset: FACS-sorted CD8+CD4-CCR7+CD45RA+ naive T cells. The receptors stem from a human donor in good health. Some libraries in this study had Jurkat cell RNA spiked in.

This chain connects TRBV2 to TRBJ1-5; TRBD1 matches at 7 bases. This CDR3 comprises 15 residues. The J segment lost 0 bases and the V segment lost 6 bases, leaving 5 bases of the junction unmatched. The V gene's germline CDR1 is SNHLY and CDR2 FYNNEI. CDR3 protein: CASSQTGYSNQPQHF. The CDR3 nucleotides are TGTGCCAGCAGCCAGACAGGGTATAGCAATCAGCCCCAGCATTTT.

In this sample, this clonotype turned up many times. The chain is built from TRBV7-9 and TRBJ1-1; a possible D gene is TRBD1 (5 bases). V gave up 0 bases and J gave up 5 bases, with 13 bases separating them. Germline loops: CDR1 SEHNR, CDR2 FQNEAQ (reference sequence). The CDR3 is 15 residues long. The CDR3 DNA sequence: TGTGCCAGCAGCTTAGCCTTAGGGACGGCAACTGAAGCTTTCTTT. Translating gives CASSLALGTATEAFF.

On this clonotype itself: A much larger clone is a single base away; this may be a read error. V usage is TRBV19 and J usage is TRBJ2-2; D perhaps matches TRBD2 (6 bases). This CDR3 spans 15 amino acids. Germline CDR1 and CDR2: LNHDA and SQIVND (reference sequence). Here the CDR3 DNA reads TGTGCCAGTAGTAAGCGAGCGGGCTCTATCGGGGAGCTGTGTTTT. This codes for CASSKRAGSIGELCF.

In this sample, this clonotype turned up many times. The chain carries TRBV27 and TRBJ2-5, with 8 bases aligning to TRBD1. The germline gives CDR1 MNHEY, CDR2 SMNVEV (reference sequence). J was trimmed by 6 bases and V by 6 bases; bases with no gene match: 12. The CDR3 loop spans 15 amino acids. The CDR3 is CASSPGQAPLKTQYF. CDR3 coding DNA: TGTGCCAGCAGCCCGGGACAGGCGCCGCTGAAGACCCAGTACTTC.

This clonotype was detected a few times. V gene TRBV24-1 combines with J gene TRBJ2-3; TRBD1 matches at 8 bases. The CDR3 is made up of 15 amino acids. The trim removed 3 bases at V and 0 bases at J, leaving 1 base unmatched. Germline CDR1 is KGHDR and CDR2 is SFDVKD. In nucleotides, the CDR3 is TGTGCCACCAGTGATCGGACAGGGAGCACAGATACGCAGTATTTT. Protein product: CATSDRTGSTDTQYF.

V is TRBV28 and J is TRBJ1-5; possibly TRBD1 for D (5 bases). Germline CDR1 MDHEN, CDR2 SYDVKM. Trimming left V 5 bases short and J 6 bases short, with 17 bases between. The CDR3 has 15 amino acids. In DNA form, the CDR3 reads TGTGCCAGCAGTATTAGGGGAGTCGACATTCAGCCCCAGCATTTT. This gives the protein CASSIRGVDIQPQHF.

In the case of this clonotype: The missing conserved phenylalanine or tryptophan at the end of this CDR3 makes a read error likely. The DNA is omitted, as the CDR3 cannot be located on it reliably, and the CDR3 follows TCRdb's listing. The genes are TRBV7-2 and TRBJ1-1. The CDR3 is 15 residues long, counting both termini. The germline gives CDR1 SGHTA, CDR2 FQGNSA. Here the CDR3 reads CASSPSAGAQPEAFI.

The CDR3 nucleotides read TGTGCCAGCAGCTCTCCGGGGACAGGGGGCGAGCAGTACTTC. Amino acids: CASSSPGTGGEQYF. The J gene is TRBJ2-7, the V gene TRBV7-9; 11 bases agree with TRBD1. Losses at the gene ends were 4 bases for V and 6 bases for J; bases not matched to a gene: 5. The CDR3 runs 14 residues. CDR1 and CDR2 from the germline V gene are SEHNR and FQNEAQ (reference sequence).

In this sample, this clonotype turned up a few times. In DNA form, the CDR3 reads TGTGCCAGCAGCGCCAGGGTTATCGGGGAGCTGTTTTTT. Translating it yields CASSARVIGELFF. The V call is TRBV13, the J call TRBJ2-2; weak D call: TRBD1 (5 bases). The CDR3 spans 13 residues. Germline V gene lookup returns CDR1 PRHDT and CDR2 FYEKMQ (reference sequence). Trimming stripped 5 bases from V and 7 bases from J, with 11 bases between.